Following are 24 T cell receptor beta chains from one sample sequenced in a study of cytomegalovirus exposure and HLA in healthy donors. Use of 60 Vbeta and 13 Jbeta primers characterized the PCR. This table comes from immunoSEQ multiplex PCR, and its TCRdb copy is limited to in-frame clones, with some not included. The sample consists of 150,000 to 200,000 clones, over 75% of them appearing once. Sequenced sample: PBMCs. The receptor set was obtained from a woman aged 50 to 65 in good health and CMV-seronegative.

The chain links TRBV5-1 to TRBJ1-2; 8 bases map to TRBD1. Trimming at V came to 4 bases and at J to 11 bases, leaving 19 bases not matched to a gene. CDR1 is SGHRS, CDR2 YFSETQ, per germline. The CDR3 spans 16 residues. The CDR3 nucleotides are TGCGCCAGCAGCCCGGACAGGGATCTCCCTATGTTTGGTTACACCTTC. Its protein product is CASSPDRDLPMFGYTF. Filled out from reference TRBV5-1 and TRBJ1-2, the complete variable domain reads KAGVTQTPRYLIKTRGQQVTLSCSPISGHRSVSWYQQTPGQGLQFLFEYFSETQRNKGNFPGRFSGRQFSNSRSEMNVSTLELGDSALYLCASSPDRDLPMFGYTFGSGTRLTVV.

The CDR3 coding sequence is TGCGCCAGCAGCTTACAGGGGCCCCGCTCCCAACTTAGCACAGATACGCAGTATTTT. Encoded protein: CASSLQGPRSQLSTDTQYF. The chain joins TRBV4-1 to TRBJ2-3; 7 nucleotides agree with TRBD1. Germline trimming cut 5 bases from V and 0 bases from J; bases unmatched to any gene: 17. Germline CDR1 reads MGHRA; CDR2 reads YSYEKL. This CDR3 is 19 amino acids long.

V usage is TRBV30 and J usage is TRBJ2-1; 12 bases align to TRBD2. J gave up 4 bases and V 3 bases, and 16 bases lay outside the gene matches. Germline values: CDR1 GTSNPN, CDR2 SVGIG (reference sequence). This CDR3 spans 19 amino acids. The CDR3 loop is CAWSPGWLAGGPRYNEQFF. The CDR3 DNA is TGTGCCTGGAGCCCAGGTTGGCTAGCGGGAGGGCCACGATACAATGAGCAGTTCTTC.

The DNA for the CDR3 is TGTGCCAGCAGCATTAGCGGGACGGACTACAATGAGCAGTTCTTC. It yields the protein CASSISGTDYNEQFF. The chain is built from TRBV7-2 and TRBJ2-1; 8 bases match TRBD2. CDR3 length equals 15 residues. The junction had 6 bases not matched to a gene; V was cut back by 5 bases and J by 3 bases. Germline V gene lookup returns CDR1 SGHTA and CDR2 FQGNSA.

CDR3 region: CASSLGTGVELFF. CDR3 bases: TGTGCCAGCAGCTTAGGTACGGGGGTGGAGCTGTTTTTT. J is TRBJ2-2 and V is TRBV13; maybe TRBD2 (6 bases). Germline assignment: CDR1 PRHDT and CDR2 FYEKMQ (reference sequence). Between the trimmed V and J ends, which lost 0 bases and 10 bases, there was a span of 9 bases. The CDR3 contains 13 residues.

This clone was counted a few times. The genes are TRBV5-1 and TRBJ2-3; no clear D gene. Trimming left V 0 bases short and J 1 base short, with 6 bases between. There are 14 residues in the CDR3. Germline V gene sequence: CDR1 SGHRS, CDR2 YFSETQ. The CDR3 spells CASSLDVGTDTQYF. CDR3 coding DNA: TGCGCCAGCAGCTTGGACGTAGGCACAGATACGCAGTATTTT.

This chain connects TRBV9 to TRBJ1-5, with D tentatively TRBD1 (5 bases). The ends were cut back, 0 bases at V and 4 bases at J, with 5 bases in the middle. This CDR3 is built from 13 residues. The germline V gene encodes CDR1 SGDLS and CDR2 YYNGEE. The CDR3 reads CASSVDRNQPQHF. CDR3 nucleotide sequence: TGTGCCAGCAGCGTAGACAGGAATCAGCCCCAGCATTTT.

This chain uses TRBV10-2 with TRBJ2-3; the match to TRBD2 covers 10 bases. Germline loops: CDR1 WSHSY, CDR2 SAAADI. The CDR3 runs to 15 residues. V lost 6 bases to trimming and J lost 4 bases; unmatched junction nucleotides: 7. The CDR3 DNA is TGCGCCAGCAGACTTCTAGCGGGAGTGGCAGATACGCAGTATTTT. It yields the protein CASRLLAGVADTQYF.

This clone has just one count. The genes are TRBV7-2 and TRBJ1-1; D is uncertain. Per the germline V gene, CDR1 is SGHTA and CDR2 is FQGNSA. The CDR3 has 15 residues. The ends were cut back, 3 bases at V and 0 bases at J, with 11 bases in the middle. The CDR3 coding sequence is TGTGCCAGCAGCTTTGGTGCAGGCATGAACACTGAAGCTTTCTTT. Protein product: CASSFGAGMNTEAFF.

The V and J genes are TRBV11-2 and TRBJ1-4; D is undetermined. V lost 4 bases to trimming and J lost 8 bases, with 23 bases between them. Looked up from germline, CDR1 is SGHAT and CDR2 is FQNNGV. The CDR3 is made up of 17 amino acids. The CDR3 protein is CASSSLTHAGTREKLFF. Here the CDR3 DNA reads TGTGCCAGCAGCTCCCTCACCCATGCAGGCACACGGGAAAAACTGTTTTTT. Complete variable domain (other parts from reference TRBV11-2 and TRBJ1-4): EAGVAQSPRYKIIEKRQSVAFWCNPISGHATLYWYQQILGQGPKLLIQFQNNGVVDDSQLPKDRFSAERLKGVDSTLKIQPAKLEDSAVYLCASSSLTHAGTREKLFFGSGTQLSVL.

The J gene is TRBJ2-3, the V gene TRBV5-1; 10 nucleotides agree with TRBD2. V shed 1 base and J 6 bases; nucleotides not matched to a gene: 5. Germline assignment: CDR1 SGHRS and CDR2 YFSETQ. This CDR3 region has 15 residues. The CDR3 DNA reads as TGCGCCAGCAGCTTGATGGCTAGCGGGAGTGATACGCAGTATTTT. Amino acid sequence: CASSLMASGSDTQYF.

This chain connects TRBV18 to TRBJ1-1, with a weak D call TRBD1 (6 bases). The V and J ends lost 1 base and 5 bases respectively, with 14 bases between them. Germline V gene data show CDR1 as KGHSH and CDR2 as LQKENI. CDR3 size: 15 residues. The CDR3: CASSPLQGLDTEAFF. The CDR3 bases are TGTGCCAGCTCACCACTCCAGGGGCTAGATACTGAAGCTTTCTTT.

The chain has TRBV29-1 and TRBJ1-2; 7 bases line up with TRBD1. Trimming took 6 bases from V and 4 from J; bases not matched to a gene: 2. Per germline, CDR1 SQVTM and CDR2 ANQGSEA. The CDR3 totals 11 residues. CDR3 amino acids: CSVRGSYGYTF. CDR3 in DNA: TGCAGCGTCAGGGGGAGCTATGGCTACACCTTC.

This sequence joins TRBV5-4 and TRBJ2-2; the match to TRBD2 covers 7 bases. The V and J ends lost 3 bases and 0 bases, in that order; junction bases with no gene match: 2. Per the germline V gene, CDR1 is SGHNT and CDR2 is YYREEE (reference sequence). This CDR3 comprises 15 residues. CDR3 sequence: CASSSGTTNTGELFF. For the CDR3, the DNA is TGTGCCAGCAGCTCCGGGACTACGAACACCGGGGAGCTGTTTTTT.

V and J are TRBV28 and TRBJ1-5; D perhaps matches TRBD1 (5 bases). Trimming shortened V by 7 bases and J by 8 bases, and 18 bases separated the two germline ends. Germline V lookup: CDR1 MDHEN, CDR2 SYDVKM. The CDR3 contains 14 residues. The chain's CDR3 is CASTIQQGMKPQHF. The CDR3 nucleotides read TGTGCCAGCACCATACAGCAGGGTATGAAGCCCCAGCATTTT.

In nucleotides, the CDR3 is TGTGCCAGCTCACCAATGCAGGGTACGGGGGCCAACGTCCTGACTTTC. Translation gives CASSPMQGTGANVLTF. The chain links TRBV18 to TRBJ2-6; maybe TRBD1 (5 bases). V lost 2 bases and J lost 4, with 12 bases in between. CDR1 is KGHSH and CDR2 is LQKENI in the germline V gene. The CDR3 extends over 16 amino acids.

The chain uses TRBV7-9 and TRBJ2-7; TRBD1 might be the D (6 bases). Trimming left V 5 bases short and J 0 bases short, with 20 bases between. This CDR3 spans 17 amino acids. The germline CDR1 and CDR2 sequences are SEHNR and FQNEAQ (reference sequence). The CDR3 here is CASSASPQGPSSYEQYF. The CDR3 DNA reads TGTGCCAGCAGCGCAAGCCCGCAGGGGCCGAGCTCCTACGAGCAGTACTTC.

The chain couples TRBV18 to TRBJ1-4; 7 bases map to TRBD1. There are 16 residues in the CDR3. Germline V gene lookup returns CDR1 KGHSH and CDR2 LQKENI. V lost 3 bases and J lost 8; bases outside the gene matches: 12. CDR3 bases: TGTGCCAGCTCACCTACGGGTGACAGGGTATACGAAAAACTGTTTTTT. Translated: CASSPTGDRVYEKLFF.

The chain has TRBV25-1 and TRBJ2-5, with D tentatively TRBD1 (6 bases). Germline CDR1 is MGHDK and CDR2 is SYGVNS. This CDR3 spans 15 amino acids. The V and J ends lost 3 bases and 0 bases respectively, with 11 bases between them. The CDR3 bases are TGTGCCAGCAGTGACCTGACAGGCCACCAAGAGACCCAGTACTTC. It is translated as CASSDLTGHQETQYF.

The J gene is TRBJ1-1, the V gene TRBV7-3; D is possibly TRBD1 (5 bases). Per germline, CDR1 SGHTA and CDR2 FQGTGA. V dropped 5 bases and J dropped 3 bases, with 10 bases sitting between them. This CDR3 spans 13 amino acids. CDR3 coding DNA: TGTGCCAGCAGCCTTCAAGGGGACACTGAAGCTTTCTTT. It translates to CASSLQGDTEAFF. Full variable domain (outside the CDR3, taken from reference TRBV7-3 and TRBJ1-1): GAGVSQTPSNKVTEKGKYVELRCDPISGHTALYWYRQSLGQGPEFLIYFQGTGAADDSGLPNDRFFAVRPEGSVSTLKIQRTERGDSAVYLCASSLQGDTEAFFGQGTRLTVV.

J is TRBJ1-2 and V is TRBV28, with D unclear. Germline CDR1 reads MDHEN; CDR2 reads SYDVKM. CDR3 length: 13 residues. V lost 2 bases to trimming and J lost 4 bases, with 8 bases between them. CDR3 loop: CASSLVVGYGYTF. The CDR3 DNA follows: TGTGCCAGCAGTTTAGTCGTCGGCTATGGCTACACCTTC.

In this sample, this clone turned up once. The junction differs from germline at one of its ends, possibly a read error. The gene calls are TRBV7-9 and TRBJ2-7, with D perhaps TRBD2 (5 bases). Germline lookup yields CDR1 SEHNR and CDR2 FQNEAQ (reference sequence). CDR3 length: 13 amino acids. DNA for the CDR3: TGTTCCAGCAGCTTAGCGCTAAACTACGAGCAGTACTTC. The encoded protein is CSSSLALNYEQYF.

This chain connects TRBV19 to TRBJ1-2; TRBD1 matches at 7 bases. The J segment lost 0 bases and the V segment lost 7 bases, leaving 5 bases of the junction unmatched. The germline gives CDR1 LNHDA, CDR2 SQIVND (reference sequence). The CDR3 extends over 14 amino acids. DNA for the CDR3: TGTGCCAGTACTCGGGACAGATCTAACTATGGCTACACCTTC. Residues: CASTRDRSNYGYTF.

The rearrangement uses TRBV27 and TRBJ1-5; the match to TRBD1 covers 7 bases. The J segment lost 2 bases and the V segment lost 5 bases, leaving 6 bases of the junction unmatched. The germline V gene has CDR1 MNHEY and CDR2 SMNVEV (reference sequence). The CDR3 totals 15 residues. The CDR3 region is CASSARQGRNQPQHF. The CDR3 DNA reads as TGTGCCAGCAGTGCCAGACAGGGACGCAATCAGCCCCAGCATTTT.